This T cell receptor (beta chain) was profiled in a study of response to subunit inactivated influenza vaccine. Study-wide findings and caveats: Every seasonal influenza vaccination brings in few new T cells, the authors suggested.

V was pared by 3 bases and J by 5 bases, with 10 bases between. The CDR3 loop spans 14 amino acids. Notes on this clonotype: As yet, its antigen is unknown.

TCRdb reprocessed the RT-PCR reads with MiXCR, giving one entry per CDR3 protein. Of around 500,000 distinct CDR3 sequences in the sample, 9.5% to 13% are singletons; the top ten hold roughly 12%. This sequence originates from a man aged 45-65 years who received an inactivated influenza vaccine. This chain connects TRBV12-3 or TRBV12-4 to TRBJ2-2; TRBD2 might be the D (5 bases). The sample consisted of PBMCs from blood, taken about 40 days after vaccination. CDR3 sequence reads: CASSFSSRTGELFF. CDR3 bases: TGTGCCAGCAGTTTTTCTAGCCGGACCGGGGAGCTGTTTTTT.